Listed here are 16 T cell receptor beta chains from one sample, sequenced in a study of OX40 agonist ivuxolimab in advanced cancers. The method behind the library was the immunoSEQ multiplex PCR assay. TCRdb took over this immuneACCESS table, retaining in-frame rearrangements with V and J assigned. Such tables are incomplete; in checked studies, under half of the missing clones stem from an unresolved V gene, and the remainder is unexplained. Here the sample has 55,000 to 90,000 clones; 75% to 90% occur a single time. About 2.7% of the sample comes from the top ten. This specimen consisted of CD4+ or CD8+ T cells sorted from blood, obtained in a trial of the OX40 agonist ivuxolimab. These receptor sequences come from an adult with an advanced solid tumor such as melanoma, head and neck, liver or kidney cancer.

The chain links TRBV6-4 to TRBJ1-6, with 12 bases matching TRBD1. V trimming: 0 bases; J trimming: 10 bases; junction bases outside the gene matches: 13. The length of the CDR3 is 19 residues. The germline gives CDR1 MRHNA, CDR2 SNTAGT. The CDR3 coding sequence is TGTGCCAGCAGTGACTCAGGGGACAGGGGGCAGTCGGAAGGGTCACCCCTCCACTTT. This encodes CASSDSGDRGQSEGSPLHF.

CDR3 residues: CASSESPSVNEQFF. The CDR3, as DNA: TGTGCCAGCAGTGAGTCTCCCAGCGTAAATGAGCAGTTCTTC. The chain has TRBV2 and TRBJ2-1; D is unresolved. The CDR3 runs 14 residues. Trimming pared 3 bases from V and 7 bases from J, leaving 13 bases between. Germline V gene lookup returns CDR1 SNHLY and CDR2 FYNNEI.

The rearrangement links TRBV5-1 to TRBJ1-3; 11 bases line up with TRBD1. Unmatched junction bases numbered 4, after V lost 4 bases and J lost 4 bases. The CDR3 has 15 amino acids. In germline, CDR1 is SGHRS, CDR2 YFSETQ. CDR3 sequence: CASSQDRGRGNTIYF. The CDR3 DNA sequence: TGCGCCAGCAGCCAGGACAGGGGGCGAGGAAACACCATATATTTT.

The J gene is TRBJ2-7, the V gene TRBV2; the D gene is possibly TRBD1 (5 bases). Trimming took off 2 bases at V and 0 bases at J, with 8 bases between the two ends. This CDR3 has 14 amino acids. Per germline, CDR1 SNHLY and CDR2 FYNNEI. The chain's CDR3 is CASSESDSSYEQYF. The CDR3 DNA sequence: TGTGCCAGCAGTGAAAGCGACAGCTCCTACGAGCAGTACTTC.

This clone was seen only once. V is TRBV6-5 and J is TRBJ2-2; D unresolved. The CDR3 extends over 15 amino acids. The germline V gene has CDR1 MNHEY and CDR2 SVGAGI. Trimming left V 6 bases short and J 5 bases short, with 16 bases between. The CDR3 spells CASSPVGSGTGELFF. CDR3 nucleotide sequence: TGTGCCAGCAGCCCGGTAGGATCTGGGACCGGGGAGCTGTTTTTT.

This clone was seen a handful of times. The CDR3 protein is CASSQQARRSRLAGNEQFF. The CDR3 DNA sequence: TGTGCCAGCAGTCAACAAGCGCGTCGGTCGAGACTAGCGGGCAATGAGCAGTTCTTC. The gene calls are TRBV7-9 and TRBJ2-1, with 10 nucleotides matching TRBD2. From germline, CDR1 is SEHNR and CDR2 FQNEAQ (reference sequence). V lost 6 bases and J lost 6; bases outside the gene matches: 20. The CDR3 extends over 19 amino acids.

The rearrangement uses TRBV5-4 and TRBJ2-7; D call uncertain. V was shortened by 3 bases and J by 2 bases, with 9 bases between the two germline ends. Per the germline V gene, CDR1 is SGHNT and CDR2 is YYREEE (reference sequence). The CDR3 runs 13 residues. In DNA form, the CDR3 reads TGTGCCAGCAGCTACCCCAGCACCTACGAGCAGTACTTC. Its translation: CASSYPSTYEQYF.

The chain employs TRBV18 and TRBJ1-1, with D possibly matching TRBD1 (5 bases). V was trimmed by 11 bases and J by 1 base, leaving 11 bases between them. The CDR3 is made up of 12 amino acids. The germline V gene encodes CDR1 KGHSH and CDR2 LQKENI. For the CDR3, the DNA is TGTGCCGGAGCAGGGACGAACACTGAAGCTTTCTTT. It encodes CAGAGTNTEAFF.

In the case of this clone: At the DNA level, this CDR3 is encoded by other sequences in the same sample as well. This rearrangement joins TRBV2 to TRBJ1-1; perhaps TRBD1 as D (5 bases). Trimming cost V 1 base and J 8 bases, with 11 bases left between them. This CDR3 spans 13 amino acids. Germline V CDR1 and CDR2: SNHLY, FYNNEI. The CDR3 here is CASSEGAGNEAFF. The CDR3 DNA is TGTGCCAGCAGTGAAGGGGCAGGGAACGAAGCTTTCTTT.

The chain is built from TRBV1 and TRBJ2-3; the DNA was not compared with TRBD1, the D call given in the table. TRBV1 is a pseudogene locus. The CDR3 consists of 17 residues. The CDR3 DNA is TGCACCAGCAGCCCACTCAAGGGGGTCTACCACACAGATACGCAGTATTTT. Its protein product is CTSSPLKGVYHTDTQYF.

This chain's CDR3 is CASSPGQQSSYNSPLHF. CDR3 sequence (DNA): TGTGCCAGCAGCCCTGGGCAGCAAAGCTCCTATAATTCACCCCTCCACTTT. The chain links TRBV7-2 to TRBJ1-6; D is undetermined. The CDR3 covers 17 residues. Trimming cost V 5 bases and J 0 bases, with 14 bases left between them. Germline CDR1 SGHTA, CDR2 FQGNSA. The full variable domain, with the rest looked up from reference TRBV7-2 and TRBJ1-6, is GAGVSQSPSNKVTEKGKDVELRCDPISGHTALYWYRQSLGQGLEFLIYFQGNSAPDKSGLPSDRFSAERTGGSVSTLTIQRTQQEDSAVYLCASSPGQQSSYNSPLHFGNGTRLTVT.

This clone was counted a few times. The V gene is TRBV6-1, the J gene TRBJ2-2; 10 bases map to TRBD2. With V trimmed by 6 bases and J by 1 base, 2 bases remained unmatched. The CDR3 has 15 amino acids. Germline V gene sequence: CDR1 MNHNS, CDR2 SASEGT. The CDR3 reads CASRVAGGNTGELFF. The CDR3 DNA reads TGTGCCAGCAGAGTAGCGGGGGGGAACACCGGGGAGCTGTTTTTT.

This clone has just a few counts. The J gene is TRBJ1-5, the V gene TRBV6-1; no reliable D call. The CDR3 consists of 16 residues. Germline V lookup: CDR1 MNHNS, CDR2 SASEGT. V lost 1 base to trimming and J lost 0 bases, with 10 bases between them. The CDR3 is CASSEEWTDSNQPQHF. Written as DNA, the CDR3 is TGTGCCAGCAGTGAAGAATGGACGGATAGCAATCAGCCCCAGCATTTT.

This chain joins TRBV6-1 and TRBJ1-3; a weak D match, TRBD1 (6 bases). V lost 6 bases to trimming and J lost 0 bases, with 9 bases between them. Germline-derived CDR1 and CDR2 are MNHNS and SASEGT. The CDR3 sequence is 14 residues long. The CDR3 nucleotides read TGTGCCAGCAGGACGACAGGCTCTGGAAACACCATATATTTT. It codes for CASRTTGSGNTIYF.

J is TRBJ2-2 and V is TRBV30; no definite D call. Germline V gene data show CDR1 as GTSNPN and CDR2 as SVGIG (reference sequence). This CDR3 comprises 13 residues. V lost 0 bases to trimming and J lost 7 bases, with 9 bases between them. The CDR3 DNA follows: TGTGCCTGGAGTGTGGAGACTGACGGGGAGCTGTTTTTT. Residues: CAWSVETDGELFF.

The chain joins TRBV7-6 to TRBJ1-4, with D perhaps TRBD1 (6 bases). V lost 5 bases, J lost 8 bases, and 18 bases lay in between. The germline V gene encodes CDR1 SGHVS and CDR2 FNYEAQ. This CDR3 has 15 amino acids. This chain's CDR3 is CASSPTGSNEEKLFF. CDR3 sequence (DNA): TGTGCCAGCAGCCCAACAGGGAGTAACGAAGAAAAACTGTTTTTT.